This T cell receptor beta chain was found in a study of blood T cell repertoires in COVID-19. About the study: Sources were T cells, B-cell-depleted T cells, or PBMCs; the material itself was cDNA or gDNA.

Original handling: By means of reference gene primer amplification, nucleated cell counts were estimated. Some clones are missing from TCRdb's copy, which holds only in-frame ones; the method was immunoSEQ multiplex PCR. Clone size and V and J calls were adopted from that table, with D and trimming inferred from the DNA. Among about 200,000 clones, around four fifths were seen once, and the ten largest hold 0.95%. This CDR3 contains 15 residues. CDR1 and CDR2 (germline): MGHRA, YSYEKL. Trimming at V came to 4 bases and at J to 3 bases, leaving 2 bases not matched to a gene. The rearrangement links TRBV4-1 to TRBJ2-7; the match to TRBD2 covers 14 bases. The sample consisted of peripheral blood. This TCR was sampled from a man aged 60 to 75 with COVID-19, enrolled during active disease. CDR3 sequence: CASSPGTSGGYEQYF. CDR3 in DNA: TGCGCCAGCAGCCCCGGGACTAGCGGGGGCTACGAGCAGTACTTC.